This T cell receptor beta chain came from a study of blood T cell repertoires in COVID-19. Enrollment of patients from Seattle took place during active infection, with longitudinal follow-up. Germline V gene sequence: CDR1 SGHNT, CDR2 YYREEE (reference sequence). The CDR3 has 13 residues. Trimming took off 4 bases at V and 0 bases at J, with 6 bases between the two ends. TCRdb's copy holds only in-frame clones and misses some; the assay was immunoSEQ multiplex PCR. The sample lists around 470,000 clones; about 88% were seen once. This receptor was identified in a man aged 18-30 years with COVID-19, enrolled during active disease. This chain connects TRBV5-4 to TRBJ2-3, with D unclear. Sequencing was done on a sample of peripheral blood. The CDR3 spells CASSPPSTDTQYF. Here the CDR3 DNA reads TGTGCCAGCAGCCCCCCGAGCACAGATACGCAGTATTTT.